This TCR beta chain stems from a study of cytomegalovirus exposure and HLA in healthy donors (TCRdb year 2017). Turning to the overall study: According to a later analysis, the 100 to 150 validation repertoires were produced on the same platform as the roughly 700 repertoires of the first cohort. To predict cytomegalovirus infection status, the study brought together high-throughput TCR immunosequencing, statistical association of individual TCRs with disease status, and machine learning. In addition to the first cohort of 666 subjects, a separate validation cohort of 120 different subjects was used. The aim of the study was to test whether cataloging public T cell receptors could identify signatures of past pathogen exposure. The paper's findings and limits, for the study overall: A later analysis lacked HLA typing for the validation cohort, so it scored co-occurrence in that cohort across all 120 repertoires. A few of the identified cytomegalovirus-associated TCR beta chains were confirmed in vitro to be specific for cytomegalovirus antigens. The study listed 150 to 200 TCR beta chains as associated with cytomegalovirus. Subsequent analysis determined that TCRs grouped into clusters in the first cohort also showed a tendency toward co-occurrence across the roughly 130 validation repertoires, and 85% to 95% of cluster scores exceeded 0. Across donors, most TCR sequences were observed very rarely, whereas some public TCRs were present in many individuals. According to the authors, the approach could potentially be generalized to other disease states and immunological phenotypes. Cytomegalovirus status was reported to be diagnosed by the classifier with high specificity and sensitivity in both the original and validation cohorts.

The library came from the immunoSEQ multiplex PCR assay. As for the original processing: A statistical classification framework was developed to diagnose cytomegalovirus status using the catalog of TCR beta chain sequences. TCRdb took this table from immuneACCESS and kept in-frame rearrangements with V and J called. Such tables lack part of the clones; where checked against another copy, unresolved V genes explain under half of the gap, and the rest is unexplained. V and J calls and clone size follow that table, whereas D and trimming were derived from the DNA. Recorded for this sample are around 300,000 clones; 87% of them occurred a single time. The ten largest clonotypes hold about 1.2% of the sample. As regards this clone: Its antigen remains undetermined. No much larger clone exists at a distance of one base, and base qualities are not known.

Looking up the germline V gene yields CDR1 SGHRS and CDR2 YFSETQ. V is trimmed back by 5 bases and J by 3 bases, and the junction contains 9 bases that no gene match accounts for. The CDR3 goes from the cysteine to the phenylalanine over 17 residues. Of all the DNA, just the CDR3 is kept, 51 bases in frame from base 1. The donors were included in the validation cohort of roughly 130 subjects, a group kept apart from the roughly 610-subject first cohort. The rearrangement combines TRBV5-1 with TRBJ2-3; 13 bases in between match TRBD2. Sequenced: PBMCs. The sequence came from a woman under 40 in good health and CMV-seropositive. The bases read TGCGCCAGCAGTGAATGGACTAGCGGGGGTGGGACAGATACGCAGTATTTT. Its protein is CASSEWTSGGGTDTQYF.